This is a list of T cell receptor beta chains from one sample in a study of shared clonotypes between healthy human individuals. Profiled with immunoSEQ multiplex PCR; TCRdb holds only in-frame clones, not every one. The profile shows 1.4 million to 1.5 million clones, roughly 96% of them singletons. The sample comprised naive CD4+ T cells sorted from blood. All receptors come from a man aged 25-45 years in good health. Each CDR3 is given without its conserved first and last residue.

TRBJ1-1 | 12 | TRBV27 | ASSYGPQNTEAF
TRBJ2-7 | 13 | TRBV4-3 | ASSQVPRTPREQY
TRBJ2-3 | 12 | TRBV28 | ASSFGHRTGTQY
TRBJ2-1 | 17 | TRBV7-9 | ASSLARDRGYSSYNEQF
TRBJ2-7 | 9 | TRBV28 | ASSLVHEQY
TRBJ2-5 | 13 | TRBV27 | ASSLSQGTAETQY
TRBJ2-3 | 12 | TRBV10-1 | ASSDTGRGDTQY
TRBJ2-1 | 14 | TRBV7-8 | ASSLVVAGGHNEQF
TRBJ2-5 | 11 | TRBV6-5 | ASSLQGRETQY
TRBJ1-2 | 15 | TRBV9 | ASSVGPGTTNNYGYI
TRBJ2-7 | 12 | TRBV19 | ASRGTSGRYEQY
TRBJ1-1 | 12 | TRBV18 | ASSTGTPNTEAF
TRBJ2-5 | 13 | TRBV15 | ATSRGPGQIETQY
TRBJ2-5 | 14 | TRBV5-1 | ASSFWTAFTGETQY
TRBJ2-1 | 11 | TRBV7-2 | ASSFWSPAEQF
TRBJ1-2 | 11 | TRBV28 | ASSPDTFYGYT
TRBJ2-3 | 13 | TRBV9 | ASSVGLAETDTQY
TRBJ1-2 | 13 | TRBV9 | ASSNSRGQGNGYT
TRBJ2-2 | 10 | TRBV2 | ASTQVAGELF
TRBJ2-4 | 15 | TRBV7-9 | ASSLASGRLTKNIQY
TRBJ1-2 | 12 | TRBV5-6 | ASSPVPGLHGYT
TRBJ1-2 | 11 | TRBV30 | ALVGASNYGYT
TRBJ1-5 | 13 | TRBV18 | ASSPPGTDVQPQH
TRBJ1-4 | 15 | TRBV15 | ATSRDWSQANREKLF
TRBJ2-7 | 10 | TRBV2 | ASNQGTYEQY
TRBJ2-3 | 14 | TRBV7-3 | ASSSGQGGRTDTQY
TRBJ2-2 | 12 | TRBV5-4 | ASAQAGNTGELF
TRBJ2-1 | 10 | TRBV29-1 | SGSGGSNEQF
TRBJ1-1 | 11 | TRBV10-2 | ASSTGTGAEAF
TRBJ2-2 | 12 | TRBV5-5 | ASSLAGGTGELF
TRBJ2-3 | 16 | TRBV21-1 | ASSKFLDSGGNTDTQY
TRBJ2-7 | 12 | TRBV18 | ASSPLAGGDEQY
TRBJ2-1 | 13 | TRBV2 | ASSELAGVPNEQF
TRBJ2-1 | 16 | TRBV10-1 | ASSAPSRGEGSYNEQF
TRBJ2-7 | 15 | TRBV11-2 | ASSLAVRLGLSREQY
TRBJ1-2 | 12 | TRBV7-8 | ASSLGDRTRGYT
TRBJ2-1 | 14 | TRBV7-2 | ASSTTGTPSYNEQF
TRBJ2-3 | 13 | TRBV27 | ASMPSSRGVGTQY
TRBJ2-5 | 12 | TRBV7-6 | ASSSTSGSETQY
TRBJ2-7 | 15 | TRBV5-6 | ASSLVSALAGDYEQY
TRBJ2-3 | 13 | TRBV10-3 | AIRRGQGVTDTQY
TRBJ2-7 | 14 | TRBV27 | ASSLSGPGYSYEQY
TRBJ1-1 | 11 | TRBV9 | ASSKTQGAGAF
TRBJ2-1 | 13 | TRBV28 | AGSWGTSGSHEQF
TRBJ1-5 | 12 | TRBV7-2 | ASSLGHRDQPQH
TRBJ2-7 | 10 | TRBV19 | ATEGLNYEQY
TRBJ2-1 | 18 | TRBV18 | ASSPVSTRDRGSSYNEQF
TRBJ2-5 | 13 | TRBV7-2 | ASSPWGEYQETQY
TRBJ2-5 | 12 | TRBV15 | ATSRGTVQETQY
TRBJ1-5 | 9 | TRBV20-1 | SARLGQPQH
TRBJ2-7 | 11 | TRBV5-8 | ASSYRNAYEQY
TRBJ1-2 | 13 | TRBV5-1 | ASSLRTGGGYGYT
TRBJ2-3 | 12 | TRBV6-4 | ASSGSGSTDTQY
TRBJ2-5 | 10 | TRBV6-5 | ASSLAGGTRY
TRBJ1-2 | 15 | TRBV7-6 | ASSLGVQGALQSGYT
TRBJ1-1 | 14 | TRBV15 | ATSGKRQGFKTEAF